The clone carrying this TCR beta chain has just one count. These data originate in a study of shared T cell receptors in the human thymus. Germline loops: CDR1 MDHEN, CDR2 SYDVKM. CDR3 length equals 15 residues. V dropped 3 bases and J dropped 5; count of bases not matched to a gene: 7. Profiling relied on immunoSEQ multiplex PCR, and the TCRdb table lists in-frame clones only, not all of them. The sample records 630,000 or so clones, 80% to 90% being singletons. These data were likewise used in another study, on human thymus T cells. Per that study: Corrective surgery for congenital heart defects was being performed on the healthy Finnish infants who served as donors. During corrective heart surgery, resections were taken, and the thymus tissue came from them. In thymic and blood repertoires alike, V and J usage looked biased. There were highly overlapping thymic repertoires among unrelated individuals, as related research reported.

J is TRBJ2-7 and V is TRBV28; TRBD2 agrees at 10 bases. The sample comprised thymocytes. The clonotype comes from a boy under two years old with a congenital heart defect. The CDR3 here is CASSFVELAGHEQYF. Written as DNA, the CDR3 is TGTGCCAGCAGTTTTGTGGAACTAGCGGGACACGAGCAGTACTTC.